Listed below are T cell receptor beta chains from one sample, sequenced in a study of shared T cell receptors in the human thymus. Measured with immunoSEQ multiplex PCR; TCRdb has only the in-frame clones, and not every one. The table has 700,000 or so clones, 80% to 90% seen once; the top ten hold more than 0.008%. The same sample was also studied in work on human thymus T cells.

The sequenced sample was thymocytes. The receptors come from a girl under three years old with a congenital heart defect. Each CDR3 is given with its conserved first and last residue. A D gene is named only where the DNA matches it firmly. Clone size appears in some rows only: once, few, many, or a class for an expanded clone.

V gene: TRBV13
D gene: TRBD1
J gene: TRBJ2-1
clone size: -
CDR3 protein: CASSHRGPSTYNEQFF
CDR3 DNA: TGTGCCAGCAGCCACAGGGGGCCCTCTACTTACAATGAGCAGTTCTTC

V gene: TRBV25-1
D gene: TRBD1
J gene: TRBJ2-7
clone size: -
CDR3 protein: CASSEKDRVEQYF
CDR3 DNA: TGTGCCAGCAGTGAAAAGGACAGGGTCGAGCAGTACTTC

V gene: TRBV29-1
D gene: TRBD1
J gene: TRBJ2-1
clone size: -
CDR3 protein: CSVETHTDRGIYNEQFF
CDR3 DNA: TGCAGCGTTGAAACACACACGGACAGGGGAATTTACAATGAGCAGTTCTTC

V gene: TRBV2
D gene: -
J gene: TRBJ2-5
clone size: -
CDR3 protein: CASTLLAQETQYF
CDR3 DNA: TGTGCCAGCACCCTATTAGCTCAAGAGACCCAGTACTTC

V gene: TRBV9
D gene: -
J gene: TRBJ2-3
clone size: -
CDR3 protein: CASSATTRSSTDTQYF
CDR3 DNA: TGTGCCAGCAGCGCCACCACTAGATCTAGCACAGATACGCAGTATTTT

V gene: TRBV7-9
D gene: -
J gene: TRBJ1-2
clone size: -
CDR3 protein: CASSLEIRVHGYTF
CDR3 DNA: TGTGCCAGCAGCTTAGAAATCAGGGTCCATGGCTACACCTTC

V gene: TRBV2
D gene: -
J gene: TRBJ1-3
clone size: -
CDR3 protein: CASPGIVGNTIYF
CDR3 DNA: TGTGCCAGCCCCGGGATAGTAGGAAACACCATATATTTT

V gene: TRBV6-5
D gene: TRBD1
J gene: TRBJ1-2
clone size: -
CDR3 protein: CASSYTRGRAYGYTF
CDR3 DNA: TGTGCCAGCAGTTACACCAGGGGGCGCGCCTATGGCTACACCTTC

V gene: TRBV7-2
D gene: -
J gene: TRBJ2-7
clone size: -
CDR3 protein: CASSLLREPSRGYEQYF
CDR3 DNA: TGTGCCAGCAGCTTATTAAGGGAACCGAGTCGGGGTTACGAGCAGTACTTC

V gene: TRBV28
D gene: TRBD2
J gene: TRBJ2-1
clone size: -
CDR3 protein: CASSFPGTSIHEQFF
CDR3 DNA: TGTGCCAGCAGTTTCCCTGGGACTAGCATCCATGAGCAGTTCTTC

V gene: TRBV5-1
D gene: TRBD1
J gene: TRBJ2-5
clone size: few
CDR3 protein: CASGDWGTGQETQYF
CDR3 DNA: TGCGCCAGCGGGGACTGGGGGACAGGACAAGAGACCCAGTACTTC

V gene: TRBV15
D gene: -
J gene: TRBJ2-5
clone size: -
CDR3 protein: CATSREGKTGTQYF
CDR3 DNA: TGTGCCACCAGCAGAGAGGGCAAAACCGGGACCCAGTACTTC

V gene: TRBV4-1
D gene: TRBD2
J gene: TRBJ2-1
clone size: -
CDR3 protein: CASSQEKGASRMRGAIEFF
CDR3 DNA: TGCGCCAGCAGCCAAGAAAAAGGGGCGTCTAGGATGCGGGGGGCCATTGAGTTCTTC

V gene: TRBV28
D gene: TRBD2
J gene: TRBJ2-3
clone size: -
CDR3 protein: CASSLRRGGTDTQYF
CDR3 DNA: TGTGCCAGCAGTTTAAGGCGGGGGGGCACAGATACGCAGTATTTT

V gene: TRBV27
D gene: -
J gene: TRBJ1-1
clone size: -
CDR3 protein: CASSFRRRGMNTEAFF
CDR3 DNA: TGTGCCAGCAGTTTTCGCAGGCGGGGGATGAACACTGAAGCTTTCTTT

V gene: TRBV9
D gene: TRBD1
J gene: TRBJ2-2
clone size: -
CDR3 protein: CASSPRTGATGELFF
CDR3 DNA: TGTGCCAGCAGCCCGCGGACAGGGGCAACCGGGGAGCTGTTTTTT

V gene: TRBV4-1
D gene: -
J gene: TRBJ1-2
clone size: once
CDR3 protein: CASSQGAGPNYGYTF
CDR3 DNA: TGCGCCAGCAGCCAAGGCGCAGGCCCCAACTATGGCTACACCTTC

V gene: TRBV7-9
D gene: -
J gene: TRBJ1-2
clone size: -
CDR3 protein: CASSFGTTNYGYTF
CDR3 DNA: TGTGCCAGCAGCTTCGGGACAACTAACTATGGCTACACCTTC

V gene: TRBV4-1
D gene: TRBD2
J gene: TRBJ2-5
clone size: -
CDR3 protein: CASSQDTGGPQETQYF
CDR3 DNA: TGCGCCAGCAGCCAAGATACGGGGGGGCCCCAAGAGACCCAGTACTTC

V gene: TRBV4-1
D gene: TRBD2
J gene: TRBJ2-1
clone size: few
CDR3 protein: CASSPTGLAGVQRSYNEQFF
CDR3 DNA: TGCGCCAGCAGCCCTACGGGACTAGCGGGGGTACAGAGGTCCTACAATGAGCAGTTCTTC

V gene: TRBV2
D gene: TRBD1
J gene: TRBJ1-2
clone size: -
CDR3 protein: CASSPRTGRRYGYTF
CDR3 DNA: TGTGCCAGCAGCCCTAGGACAGGGAGGAGATATGGCTACACCTTC

V gene: TRBV10-3
D gene: -
J gene: TRBJ2-7
clone size: -
CDR3 protein: CAIRGGGLNYEQYF
CDR3 DNA: TGTGCCATTCGAGGTGGGGGCTTAAACTACGAGCAGTACTTC

V gene: TRBV5-1
D gene: -
J gene: TRBJ2-5
clone size: -
CDR3 protein: CASRDWETQYF
CDR3 DNA: TGCGCCAGCAGGGACTGGGAGACCCAGTACTTC

V gene: TRBV28
D gene: TRBD2
J gene: TRBJ2-3
clone size: -
CDR3 protein: CASSRTSGGAGTDTQYF
CDR3 DNA: TGTGCCAGCAGTCGTACTAGCGGGGGGGCTGGGACAGATACGCAGTATTTT

V gene: TRBV27
D gene: TRBD1
J gene: TRBJ2-7
clone size: -
CDR3 protein: CASRWTGSSSYEQYF
CDR3 DNA: TGTGCCAGCAGGTGGACAGGGTCGAGCTCCTACGAGCAGTACTTC

V gene: TRBV9
D gene: TRBD1
J gene: TRBJ2-1
clone size: -
CDR3 protein: CASSVDAWNRGSRSEQFF
CDR3 DNA: TGTGCCAGCAGCGTAGACGCTTGGAACAGGGGGTCTCGGAGTGAGCAGTTCTTC

V gene: TRBV5-6
D gene: -
J gene: TRBJ2-1
clone size: -
CDR3 protein: CASRPSPHNEQFF
CDR3 DNA: TGTGCCAGCAGGCCTAGCCCCCACAATGAGCAGTTCTTC

V gene: TRBV28
D gene: -
J gene: TRBJ1-1
clone size: -
CDR3 protein: CASSLREHEAFF
CDR3 DNA: TGTGCCAGCAGTTTGAGGGAACATGAAGCTTTCTTT

V gene: TRBV6-1
D gene: TRBD1
J gene: TRBJ1-1
clone size: -
CDR3 protein: CASNPDRGRPTEAFF
CDR3 DNA: TGTGCCAGCAACCCGGACAGGGGGCGCCCGACGGAAGCTTTCTTT

V gene: TRBV29-1
D gene: TRBD2
J gene: TRBJ2-1
clone size: few
CDR3 protein: CSGTGGAVAGGFLDYNEQFF
CDR3 DNA: TGCAGCGGGACGGGGGGCGCGGTAGCGGGGGGTTTCTTGGACTACAATGAGCAGTTCTTC

V gene: TRBV5-1
D gene: TRBD1
J gene: TRBJ2-1
clone size: -
CDR3 protein: CASSLDQTGGGGYEQFF
CDR3 DNA: TGCGCCAGCAGCTTGGACCAAACAGGGGGCGGCGGATATGAGCAGTTCTTC

V gene: TRBV19
D gene: -
J gene: TRBJ2-7
clone size: -
CDR3 protein: CASSIQDRFYEQYF
CDR3 DNA: TGTGCCAGTAGTATCCAGGACAGATTCTACGAGCAGTACTTC

V gene: TRBV6-1
D gene: -
J gene: TRBJ1-3
clone size: -
CDR3 protein: CASSGTPKSSGNTIYF
CDR3 DNA: TGTGCCAGCAGTGGGACTCCTAAGAGCTCTGGAAACACCATATATTTT

V gene: TRBV7-6
D gene: TRBD1
J gene: TRBJ2-5
clone size: -
CDR3 protein: CASSGRSRTGKETQYF
CDR3 DNA: TGTGCCAGCAGCGGCCGTTCACGGACAGGGAAAGAGACCCAGTACTTC

V gene: TRBV11-2
D gene: -
J gene: TRBJ2-5
clone size: -
CDR3 protein: CASTLGDRKQETQYF
CDR3 DNA: TGTGCCAGCACCTTAGGAGACAGAAAACAAGAGACCCAGTACTTC

V gene: TRBV7-3
D gene: -
J gene: TRBJ1-1
clone size: -
CDR3 protein: CASSLTGKGQGRVGAFF
CDR3 DNA: TGTGCCAGCAGCTTAACGGGCAAGGGACAAGGCCGGGTAGGAGCTTTCTTT